A single sample is the source of the 11 T cell receptor beta chains below, sequenced in a study of blood T cell repertoires in COVID-19. The data were produced by immunoSEQ multiplex PCR, yet TCRdb's version contains in-frame clones alone and is incomplete. The profile covers a few hundred thousand clones, with around 89% appearing a single time and under 4% taken by the ten largest. The sample was peripheral blood. All receptors derive from a woman aged 25 to 39 with COVID-19, enrolled during active disease.

The chain recombines TRBV5-8 with TRBJ2-5, with 13 bases fitting TRBD2. Trimming took 4 bases from V and 1 from J; bases not matched to a gene: 4. Per the germline V gene, CDR1 is SGHTS and CDR2 is YDEGEE. This CDR3 has 16 amino acids. CDR3 coding DNA: TGTGCCAGCAGCCCGGGGACTAGCGGGGCCCAAGAGACCCAGTACTTC. The encoded protein is CASSPGTSGAQETQYF.

The chain is built from TRBV30 and TRBJ1-6; unclear D gene. This CDR3 spans 14 amino acids. V was clipped by 8 bases and J by 0 bases, with 11 bases between them. The germline V gene encodes CDR1 GTSNPN and CDR2 SVGIG (reference sequence). The CDR3 reads CAARGISYNSPLHF. CDR3 in DNA: TGTGCCGCAAGAGGGATCTCCTATAATTCACCCCTCCACTTT.

The chain recombines TRBV7-9 with TRBJ1-4; 7 positions agree with TRBD1. The germline V gene has CDR1 SEHNR and CDR2 FQNEAQ (reference sequence). CDR3 length equals 14 residues. Trimming at V came to 6 bases and at J to 4 bases, leaving 5 bases not matched to a gene. The CDR3 sequence: CASSQGQDNEKLFF. The CDR3 bases are TGTGCCAGCAGTCAAGGACAGGATAATGAAAAACTGTTTTTT. The full variable domain, with the rest looked up from reference TRBV7-9 and TRBJ1-4, is DTGVSQNPRHKITKRGQNVTFRCDPISEHNRLYWYRQTLGQGPEFLTYFQNEAQLEKSRLLSDRFSAERPKGSFSTLEIQRTEQGDSAMYLCASSQGQDNEKLFFGSGTQLSVL.

Concerning this clone: Other nucleotide sequences from this sample produce the same CDR3. The chain links TRBV20-1 to TRBJ1-1; D ambiguous. Between the trimmed V and J ends, which lost 0 bases and 5 bases, there was a span of 4 bases. Germline V gene lookup returns CDR1 DFQATT and CDR2 SNEGSKA (reference sequence). The CDR3 sequence is 11 residues long. The CDR3 nucleotides read TGCAGTGCTAGAGATTATACTGAAGCTTTCTTT. Its translation is CSARDYTEAFF.

The chain is built from TRBV6-6 and TRBJ2-1, with 8 bases fitting TRBD1. Germline CDR1 and CDR2: MNHNY and SVGAGI (reference sequence). The CDR3 covers 16 residues. J was trimmed by 4 bases and V by 0 bases; bases with no gene match: 5. The CDR3 loop reads CASSYSDRAPYNEQFF. CDR3 coding DNA: TGTGCCAGCAGTTACTCGGACAGGGCCCCTTACAATGAGCAGTTCTTC.

This chain links TRBV10-3 with TRBJ1-4; D is undetermined. The CDR3 has 13 amino acids. Trimming pared 6 bases from V and 5 bases from J, leaving 10 bases between. CDR1 ENHRY and CDR2 SYGVKD come from the germline V gene. The CDR3 loop is CAIRADTNEKLFF. CDR3 sequence (DNA): TGTGCCATCAGGGCGGATACAAATGAAAAACTGTTTTTT.

This chain links TRBV21-1 with TRBJ2-7; the table's D call TRBD1 went unverified against the DNA. TRBV21-1 is a pseudogene locus. The CDR3 loop spans 17 amino acids. CDR3 coding DNA: TGTGCCAGCAGCATCAGGATGACAGGGAATTTGATCTACGAGCAGTACGTC. It is translated as CASSIRMTGNLIYEQYV.

CDR3: CAWEAPGQGWYGYTF. Here the CDR3 DNA reads TGTGCCTGGGAAGCCCCGGGACAGGGATGGTATGGCTACACCTTC. V is TRBV30 and J is TRBJ1-2, with 9 bases lining up with TRBD1. J lost 5 bases, V lost 5 bases, and 12 bases had no gene match. Germline assignment: CDR1 GTSNPN and CDR2 SVGIG (reference sequence). The CDR3 extends over 15 amino acids.

The chain has TRBV28 and TRBJ1-1; no clear D. The CDR3 extends over 16 amino acids. The germline CDR1 and CDR2 sequences are MDHEN and SYDVKM. V was pared by 1 base and J by 4 bases, with 16 bases between. The CDR3 loop reads CASSLFSGTIGTEAFF. DNA of the CDR3: TGTGCCAGCAGTTTATTTTCCGGAACTATCGGCACTGAAGCTTTCTTT.

V usage is TRBV5-6 and J usage is TRBJ2-5, with TRBD1 as a possible D gene (6 bases). V was cut by 1 base and J by 5 bases, with 9 bases left in between. This CDR3 contains 13 residues. Per germline, CDR1 SGHDT and CDR2 YYEEEE. CDR3 nucleotide sequence: TGTGCCAGCAGCTTGACAGGGATGGAGACCCAGTACTTC. This encodes CASSLTGMETQYF.

The rearrangement joins TRBV7-2 to TRBJ1-1, with 10 bases lining up with TRBD1. Germline V gene data show CDR1 as SGHTA and CDR2 as FQGNSA. This CDR3 comprises 18 residues. V was clipped by 0 bases and J by 1 base; unmatched bases: 8. As DNA, the CDR3 is TGTGCCAGCAGCTTAGCCACTAGGGACAGGGGAGCGAACACTGAAGCTTTCTTT. Protein product: CASSLATRDRGANTEAFF.